This T cell receptor beta chain came from a study of blood T cell repertoires in COVID-19. In the study overall: Samples representing acute and convalescent COVID-19 were sourced from the United States, Italy and Spain. PBMCs, B-cell-depleted T cells, or T cells were the source of the cDNA or gDNA that made up the material.

The CDR3 length is 14 residues. CDR1 and CDR2 (germline): KGHDR, SFDVKD. Trimming cost V 0 bases and J 7 bases, with 9 bases left between them. In the original analysis: Estimated nucleated cell counts came from reference gene primer amplification. The table came from immunoSEQ multiplex PCR; TCRdb's copy has only in-frame clones and leaves some out. D and trimming were read from the DNA, whereas the V and J calls and clone size are those reported in that table. The top ten clones hold 4.5% to 5.5% of a sample with 210,000 or so clones, 80% to 90% of them seen once. The TCR comes from a woman in her 70s with active or convalescent COVID-19. The chain is built from TRBV24-1 and TRBJ1-5; unclear D gene. The specimen sequenced was peripheral blood. The CDR3 reads CATSDLERLQPQHF. As DNA, the CDR3 is TGTGCCACCAGTGATTTGGAGAGGTTGCAGCCCCAGCATTTT.